This TCR beta chain was retrieved from a study of technical replicates of blood from a handful of donors (dated by TCRdb to between 2016 and 2019). Preparation of the library involved the immunoSEQ multiplex PCR assay. TCRdb holds this immuneACCESS table with in-frame rearrangements only. Some clones are missing; in checked studies, unresolved V genes explain under half, and the rest has no known cause. This sample comprises about 88,000 clones, just under 95% of them detected only once. Together, the top ten hold more than 0.2% of the sample. This clone occurred once. It lacks a known antigen. Within one base of it there is no much larger clone, and no base qualities were kept. For this chain, trimming is 3 bases at the V end and 0 bases at the J end, and the number of junction bases without a gene match is 14. CDR1 and CDR2 (SGDLS, YYNGEE) derive from the germline V gene. The CDR3, from cysteine to phenylalanine, totals 19 residues. Solely the CDR3 DNA is kept, with 57 bases framed from the first base.

The specimen sequenced was T cells isolated from PBMCs. This TCR was sampled from a human donor in good health. The chain joins TRBV9 to TRBJ2-1; 8 bases in the middle match TRBD2. Read as DNA, the sequence is TGTGCCAGCAGCGCACCTCCCGGACTAGCTCAAAGCTCCTACAATGAGCAGTTCTTC. This translates into CASSAPPGLAQSSYNEQFF.